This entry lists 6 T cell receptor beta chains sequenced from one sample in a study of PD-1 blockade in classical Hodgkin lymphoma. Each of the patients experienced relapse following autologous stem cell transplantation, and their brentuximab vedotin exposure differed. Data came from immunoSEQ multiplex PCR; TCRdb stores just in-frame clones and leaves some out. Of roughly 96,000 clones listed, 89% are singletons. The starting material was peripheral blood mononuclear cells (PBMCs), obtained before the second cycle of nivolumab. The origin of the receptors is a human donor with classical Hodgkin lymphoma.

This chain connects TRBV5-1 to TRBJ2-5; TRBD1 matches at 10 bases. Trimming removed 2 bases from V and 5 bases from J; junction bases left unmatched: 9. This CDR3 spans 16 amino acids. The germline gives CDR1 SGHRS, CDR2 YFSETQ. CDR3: CASSFAGWDRGETQYF. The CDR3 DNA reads TGCGCCAGCAGCTTTGCGGGGTGGGACAGGGGCGAGACCCAGTACTTC.

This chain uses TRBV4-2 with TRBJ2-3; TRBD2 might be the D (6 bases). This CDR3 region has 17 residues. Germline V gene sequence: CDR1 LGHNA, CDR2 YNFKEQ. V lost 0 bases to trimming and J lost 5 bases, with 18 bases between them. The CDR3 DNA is TGTGCCAGCAGCCAAGAAAGGACGGGAGAAATGTTAGATACGCAGTATTTT. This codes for CASSQERTGEMLDTQYF.

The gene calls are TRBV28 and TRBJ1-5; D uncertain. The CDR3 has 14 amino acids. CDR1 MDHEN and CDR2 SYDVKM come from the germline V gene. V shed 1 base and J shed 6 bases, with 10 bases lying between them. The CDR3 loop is CASSLSGRGQPQHF. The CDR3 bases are TGTGCCAGCAGTTTATCGGGGAGAGGTCAGCCCCAGCATTTT.

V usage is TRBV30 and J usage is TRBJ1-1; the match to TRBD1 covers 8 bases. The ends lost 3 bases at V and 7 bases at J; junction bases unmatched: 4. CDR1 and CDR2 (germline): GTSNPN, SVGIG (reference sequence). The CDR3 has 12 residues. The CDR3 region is CAWSDDRGEAFF. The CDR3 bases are TGTGCCTGGAGCGACGACAGGGGTGAAGCTTTCTTT.

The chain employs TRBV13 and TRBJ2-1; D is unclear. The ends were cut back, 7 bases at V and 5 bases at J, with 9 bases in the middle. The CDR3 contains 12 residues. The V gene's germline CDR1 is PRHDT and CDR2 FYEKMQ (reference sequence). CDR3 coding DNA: TGTGCCAGCACTGGAACGAACAATGAGCAGTTCTTC. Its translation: CASTGTNNEQFF.

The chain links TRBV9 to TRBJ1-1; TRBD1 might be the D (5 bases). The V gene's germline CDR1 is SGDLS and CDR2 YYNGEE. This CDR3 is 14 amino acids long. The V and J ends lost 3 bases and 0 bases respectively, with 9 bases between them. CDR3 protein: CASSAGSMNTEAFF. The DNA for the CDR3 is TGTGCCAGCAGCGCAGGGAGTATGAACACTGAAGCTTTCTTT.